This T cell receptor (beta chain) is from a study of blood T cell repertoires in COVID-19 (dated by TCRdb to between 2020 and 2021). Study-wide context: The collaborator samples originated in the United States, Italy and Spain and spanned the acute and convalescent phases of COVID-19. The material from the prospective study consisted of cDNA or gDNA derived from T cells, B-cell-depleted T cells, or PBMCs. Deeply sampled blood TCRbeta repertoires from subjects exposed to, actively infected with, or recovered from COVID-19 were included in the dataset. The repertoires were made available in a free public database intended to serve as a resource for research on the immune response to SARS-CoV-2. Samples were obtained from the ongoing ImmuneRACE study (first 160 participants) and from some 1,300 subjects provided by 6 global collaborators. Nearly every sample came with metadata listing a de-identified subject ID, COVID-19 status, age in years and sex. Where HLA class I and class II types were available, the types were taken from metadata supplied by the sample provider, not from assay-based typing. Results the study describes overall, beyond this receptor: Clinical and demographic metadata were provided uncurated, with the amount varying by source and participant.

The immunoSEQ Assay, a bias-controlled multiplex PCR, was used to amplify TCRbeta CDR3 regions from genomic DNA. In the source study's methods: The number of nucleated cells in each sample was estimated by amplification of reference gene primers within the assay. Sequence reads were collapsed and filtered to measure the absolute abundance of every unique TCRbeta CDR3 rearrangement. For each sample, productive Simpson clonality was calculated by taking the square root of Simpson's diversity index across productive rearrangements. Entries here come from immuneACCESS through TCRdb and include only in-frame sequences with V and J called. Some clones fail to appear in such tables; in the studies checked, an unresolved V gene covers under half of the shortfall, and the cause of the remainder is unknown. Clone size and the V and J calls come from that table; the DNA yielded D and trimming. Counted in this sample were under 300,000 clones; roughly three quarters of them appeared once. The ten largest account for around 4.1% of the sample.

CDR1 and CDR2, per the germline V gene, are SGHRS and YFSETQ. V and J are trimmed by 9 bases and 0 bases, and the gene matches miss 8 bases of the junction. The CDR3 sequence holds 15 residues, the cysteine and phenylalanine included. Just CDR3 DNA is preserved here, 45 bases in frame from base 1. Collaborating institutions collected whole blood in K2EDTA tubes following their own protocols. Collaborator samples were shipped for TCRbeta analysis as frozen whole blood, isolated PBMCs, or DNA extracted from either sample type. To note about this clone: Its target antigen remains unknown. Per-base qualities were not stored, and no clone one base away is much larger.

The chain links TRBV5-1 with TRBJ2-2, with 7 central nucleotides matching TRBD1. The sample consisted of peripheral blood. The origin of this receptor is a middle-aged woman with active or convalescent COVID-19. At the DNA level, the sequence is TGCGCCATCTCACAGGGGCCCTCGAACACCGGGGAGCTGTTTTTT. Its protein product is CAISQGPSNTGELFF.